Given below is one TCR beta chain in context. Its target is not known. The data were taken from a study of T cell repertoires in cytomegalovirus infection. Background on the study: Recently identified HLA-C-restricted CMV epitopes and well-studied HLA-B-restricted CMV epitopes were used by the study. Based on public TCR beta signatures, there were indications of CMV infection and of a matching HLA type.

One entry per CDR3 protein results from TCRdb running MiXCR on the reads. The data contain around 71,000 distinct CDR3 sequences, roughly 22% of them seen just once; the ten biggest clones take up about 66%. The CDR3 contains 12 residues. Germline-derived CDR1 and CDR2 are ENHRY and SYGVKD. V was shortened by 10 bases and J by 2 bases, with 11 bases between the two germline ends. The sample was CD8+ T cells from cultured PBMCs, taken from culture after CMV antigen stimulation. V and J are TRBV10-3 and TRBJ1-2; no reliable D call. This sequence was found in a human donor in good health (CMV status not recorded). Some clones in this sample may be carry-over from other donors' samples. The CDR3 loop is CANAEANYGYTF. CDR3 sequence (DNA): TGTGCCAACGCGGAGGCAAACTATGGCTACACCTTC.